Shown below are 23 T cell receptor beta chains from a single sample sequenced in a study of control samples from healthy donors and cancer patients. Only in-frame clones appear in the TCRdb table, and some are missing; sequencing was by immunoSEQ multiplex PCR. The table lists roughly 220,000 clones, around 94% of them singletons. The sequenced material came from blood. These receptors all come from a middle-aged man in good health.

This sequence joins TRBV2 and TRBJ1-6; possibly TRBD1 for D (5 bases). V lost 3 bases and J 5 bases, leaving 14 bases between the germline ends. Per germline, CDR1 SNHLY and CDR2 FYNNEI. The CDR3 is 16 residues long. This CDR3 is CASSERGGRDNSPLHF. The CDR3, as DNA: TGTGCCAGCAGTGAGAGGGGCGGGCGAGATAATTCACCCCTCCACTTT.

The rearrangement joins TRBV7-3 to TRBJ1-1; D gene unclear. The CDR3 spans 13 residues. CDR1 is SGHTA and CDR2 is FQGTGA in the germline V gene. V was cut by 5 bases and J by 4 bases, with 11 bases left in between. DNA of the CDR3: TGTGCCAGCAGCCCATACAAGGGCACTGAAGCTTTCTTT. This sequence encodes CASSPYKGTEAFF.

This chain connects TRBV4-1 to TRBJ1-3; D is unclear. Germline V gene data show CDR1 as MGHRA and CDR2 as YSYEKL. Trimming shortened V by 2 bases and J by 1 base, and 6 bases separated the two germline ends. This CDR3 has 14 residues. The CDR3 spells CASSQSTSGNTIYF. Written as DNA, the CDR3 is TGCGCCAGCAGCCAATCTACGTCTGGAAACACCATATATTTT.

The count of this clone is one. CDR3 sequence: CSVEIGEKLFF. The CDR3 DNA sequence: TGCAGCGTTGAAATTGGTGAAAAACTGTTTTTT. The chain is built from TRBV29-1 and TRBJ1-4; D unclear. The CDR3 extends over 11 amino acids. The ends were cut back, 2 bases at V and 7 bases at J, with 5 bases in the middle. Per germline, CDR1 SQVTM and CDR2 ANQGSEA.

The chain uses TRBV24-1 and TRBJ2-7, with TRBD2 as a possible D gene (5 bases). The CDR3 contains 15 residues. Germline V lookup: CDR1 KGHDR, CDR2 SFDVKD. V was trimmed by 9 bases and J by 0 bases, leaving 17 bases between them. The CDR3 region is CATVDREIHSYEQYV. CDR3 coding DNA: TGTGCCACCGTCGACCGGGAAATTCACTCCTACGAGCAGTACGTC.

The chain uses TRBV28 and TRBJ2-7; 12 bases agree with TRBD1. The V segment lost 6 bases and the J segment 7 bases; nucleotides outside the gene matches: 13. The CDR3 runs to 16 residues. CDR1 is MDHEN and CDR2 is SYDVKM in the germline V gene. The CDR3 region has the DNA TGTGCCAGCAGCACCCCCCGGGACAGGGGGCTCGTGGAGCAGTACGTC. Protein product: CASSTPRDRGLVEQYV.

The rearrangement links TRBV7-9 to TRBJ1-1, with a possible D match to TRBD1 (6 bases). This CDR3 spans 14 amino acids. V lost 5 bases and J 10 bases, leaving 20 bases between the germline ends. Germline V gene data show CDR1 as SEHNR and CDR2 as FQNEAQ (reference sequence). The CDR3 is CASSPLAGAVSAFF. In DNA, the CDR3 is TGTGCCAGCAGCCCACTCGCGGGGGCCGTATCAGCTTTCTTT.

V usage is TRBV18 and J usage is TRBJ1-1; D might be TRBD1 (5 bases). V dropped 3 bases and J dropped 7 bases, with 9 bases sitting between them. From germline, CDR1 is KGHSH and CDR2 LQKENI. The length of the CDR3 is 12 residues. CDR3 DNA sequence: TGTGCCAGCTCACCGAGGGACGGTGAAGCTTTCTTT. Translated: CASSPRDGEAFF.

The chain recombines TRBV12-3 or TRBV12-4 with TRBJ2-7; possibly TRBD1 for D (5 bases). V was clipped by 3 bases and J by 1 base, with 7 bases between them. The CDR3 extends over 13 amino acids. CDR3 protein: CASSFPGSYEQYV. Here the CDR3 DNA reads TGTGCCAGCAGTTTCCCAGGGTCCTACGAGCAGTACGTC.

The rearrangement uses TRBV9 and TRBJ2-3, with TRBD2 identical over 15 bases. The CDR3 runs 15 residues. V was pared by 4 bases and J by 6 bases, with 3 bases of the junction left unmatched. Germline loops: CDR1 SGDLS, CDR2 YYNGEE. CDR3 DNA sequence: TGTGCCAGCAGCTCAGGGACTAGCGGGGGGGATACGCAGTATTTT. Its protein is CASSSGTSGGDTQYF.

CDR3 nucleotides: TGCACCAGCAGCCGAGGGGCGCAGGACTATGGCTACACCTTC. Residues: CTSSRGAQDYGYTF. The chain uses TRBV1 and TRBJ1-2. TRBV1 is an annotated pseudogene. The CDR3 contains 14 residues.

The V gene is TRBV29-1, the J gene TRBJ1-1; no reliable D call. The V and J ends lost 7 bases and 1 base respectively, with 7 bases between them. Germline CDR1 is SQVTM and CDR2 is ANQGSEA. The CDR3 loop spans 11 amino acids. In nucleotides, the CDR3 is TGCAGCGGGGGAGAGAACACTGAAGCTTTCTTT. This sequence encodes CSGGENTEAFF.

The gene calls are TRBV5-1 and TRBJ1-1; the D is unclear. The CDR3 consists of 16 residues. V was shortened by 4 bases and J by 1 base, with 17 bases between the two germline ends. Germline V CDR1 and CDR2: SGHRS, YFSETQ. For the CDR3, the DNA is TGCGCCAGCAGCCTTGCATCCTCGGGAGGGAACACTGAAGCTTTCTTT. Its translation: CASSLASSGGNTEAFF.

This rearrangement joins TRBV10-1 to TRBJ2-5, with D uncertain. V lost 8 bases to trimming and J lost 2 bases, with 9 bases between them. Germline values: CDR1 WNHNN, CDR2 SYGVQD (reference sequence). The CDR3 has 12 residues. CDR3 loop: CASGSSQETQYF. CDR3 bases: TGCGCCAGCGGGTCTAGTCAAGAGACCCAGTACTTC.

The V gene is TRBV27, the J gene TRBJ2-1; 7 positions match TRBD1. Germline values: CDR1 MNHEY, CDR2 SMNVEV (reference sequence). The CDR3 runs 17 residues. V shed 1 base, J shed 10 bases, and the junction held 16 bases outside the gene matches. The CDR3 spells CASSLYPPGQSPREQFF. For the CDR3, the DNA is TGTGCCAGCAGTTTATACCCGCCGGGACAGAGCCCGCGGGAGCAGTTCTTC.

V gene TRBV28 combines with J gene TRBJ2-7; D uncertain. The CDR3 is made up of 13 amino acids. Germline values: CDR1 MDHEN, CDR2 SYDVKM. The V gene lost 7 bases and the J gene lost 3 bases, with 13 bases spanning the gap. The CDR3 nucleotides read TGTGCCAGCACTCCCAACGGGCTCTACGAGCAGTACTTC. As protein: CASTPNGLYEQYF.

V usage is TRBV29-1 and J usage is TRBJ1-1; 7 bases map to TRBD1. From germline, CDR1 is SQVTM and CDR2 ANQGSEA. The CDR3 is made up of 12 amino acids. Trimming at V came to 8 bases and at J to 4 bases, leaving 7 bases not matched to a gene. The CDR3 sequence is CSSRQGVTEAFF. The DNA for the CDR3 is TGCAGCTCAAGACAGGGAGTCACTGAAGCTTTCTTT.

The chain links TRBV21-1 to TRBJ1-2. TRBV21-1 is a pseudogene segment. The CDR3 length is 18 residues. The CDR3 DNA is TGTGCCAGCAGCCTCAAAGACGCCTGGGCGGGCATGAACTATGGCTACACCTTC. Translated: CASSLKDAWAGMNYGYTF.

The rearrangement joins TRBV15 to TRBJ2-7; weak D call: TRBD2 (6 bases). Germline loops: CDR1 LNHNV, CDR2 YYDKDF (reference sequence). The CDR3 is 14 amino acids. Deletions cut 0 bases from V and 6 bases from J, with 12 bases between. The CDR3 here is CATSRDIAAVEQYV. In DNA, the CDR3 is TGTGCCACCAGCAGAGATATAGCGGCGGTCGAGCAGTACGTC.

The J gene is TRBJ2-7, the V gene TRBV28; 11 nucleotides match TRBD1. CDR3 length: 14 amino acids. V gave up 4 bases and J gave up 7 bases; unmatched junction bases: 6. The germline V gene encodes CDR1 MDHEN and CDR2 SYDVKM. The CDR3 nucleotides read TGTGCCAGCAGTTCCGGGACAGGGGGGGGAGAGCAGTACGTC. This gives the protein CASSSGTGGGEQYV.

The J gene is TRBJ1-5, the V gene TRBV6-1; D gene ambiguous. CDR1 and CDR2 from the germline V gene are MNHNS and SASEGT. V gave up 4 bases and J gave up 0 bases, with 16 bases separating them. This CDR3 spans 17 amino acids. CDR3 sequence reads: CASSVTRAATSNQPQHF. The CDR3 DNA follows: TGTGCCAGCAGTGTCACTAGGGCAGCCACTAGCAATCAGCCCCAGCATTTT.

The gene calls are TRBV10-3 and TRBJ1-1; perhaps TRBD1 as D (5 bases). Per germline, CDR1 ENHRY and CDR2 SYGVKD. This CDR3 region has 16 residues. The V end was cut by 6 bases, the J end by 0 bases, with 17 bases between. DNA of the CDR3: TGTGCCATCAGCCCCGGGATGGGACGGTTGAACACTGAAGCTTTCTTT. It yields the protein CAISPGMGRLNTEAFF.

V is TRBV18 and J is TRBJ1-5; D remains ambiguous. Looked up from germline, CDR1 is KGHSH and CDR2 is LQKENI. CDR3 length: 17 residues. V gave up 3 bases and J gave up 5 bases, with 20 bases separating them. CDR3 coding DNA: TGTGCCAGCTCACCCAATGGAGGAACAGACTTAGATCAGCCCCAGCATTTT. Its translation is CASSPNGGTDLDQPQHF.